The 23 T cell receptor beta chains reported below all come from one sample, sequenced in a study of Ad26.COV2.S vaccination and SARS-CoV-2 variants. The sample's treatment: some 20 received Ad26.COV2.S at low or high dose, single or two shots; roughly 5 received placebo; per-sample allocation not given. Repertoires come from day 63 after the first vaccine or placebo injection. Profiling relied on immunoSEQ multiplex PCR, and the TCRdb table lists in-frame clones only, not all of them. The data contain 430,000 or so clones, roughly 87% of them seen just once; the ten biggest clones take up just over 2.5%. Sequenced here: peripheral blood, sampled in a trial of Ad26.COV2.S vaccine versus placebo. The origin of the receptors is a person between 18 and 59 years old who received the Ad26.COV2.S COVID-19 vaccine or a placebo.

The chain carries TRBV7-2 and TRBJ1-2; 8 bases are shared with TRBD1. Germline CDR1 reads SGHTA; CDR2 reads FQGNSA. This CDR3 comprises 15 residues. The trim removed 3 bases at V and 7 bases at J, leaving 10 bases unmatched. CDR3 residues: CASSFARQGLRGYTF. The CDR3 bases are TGTGCCAGCAGCTTTGCTCGACAGGGGCTTCGTGGCTACACCTTC.

This chain connects TRBV5-1 to TRBJ2-1; D remains unclear. The germline CDR1 and CDR2 sequences are SGHRS and YFSETQ. V was trimmed by 1 base and J by 2 bases, leaving 10 bases between them. The CDR3 contains 15 residues. DNA of the CDR3: TGCGCCAGCAGCTTGTTCCCAGGAGCCTACAATGAGCAGTTCTTC. The encoded protein is CASSLFPGAYNEQFF.

The chain uses TRBV7-3 and TRBJ2-1, with D perhaps matching TRBD1 (6 bases). With 5 bases removed from V and 9 bases from J, the gap between germline ends came to 14 bases. CDR1 and CDR2 (germline): SGHTA, FQGTGA. The CDR3 extends over 13 amino acids. The CDR3, as DNA: TGTGCCAGCAGCCTCTCAGGGGAAGTTGAGCAGTTCTTC. It yields the protein CASSLSGEVEQFF.

The V call is TRBV19, the J call TRBJ1-1, with D perhaps matching TRBD1 (6 bases). CDR3 length: 13 residues. CDR1 and CDR2 from the germline V gene are LNHDA and SQIVND (reference sequence). Trimming shortened V by 5 bases and J by 8 bases, and 15 bases separated the two germline ends. The CDR3 here is CASSVVSGAEAFF. CDR3 coding DNA: TGTGCCAGTAGTGTAGTGTCGGGGGCGGAAGCTTTCTTT.

The gene calls are TRBV5-1 and TRBJ1-1, with a weak D call TRBD1 (5 bases). The germline V gene has CDR1 SGHRS and CDR2 YFSETQ. This CDR3 is 16 amino acids long. V gave up 3 bases and J gave up 3 bases, with 18 bases separating them. CDR3 loop: CASSSLHGAFDTEAFF. CDR3 nucleotides: TGCGCCAGCAGCTCCTTGCACGGGGCGTTTGACACTGAAGCTTTCTTT.

The chain recombines TRBV15 with TRBJ1-5, with D unresolved. Trimming removed 5 bases from V and 6 bases from J, with 17 bases in between. The CDR3 covers 15 residues. Germline V gene lookup returns CDR1 LNHNV and CDR2 YYDKDF (reference sequence). The CDR3 bases are TGTGCCACCAGCTCGGGGAGGCCTAACCGTCAGCCCCAGCATTTT. Amino acids: CATSSGRPNRQPQHF.

This clone came up once. J is TRBJ2-6 and V is TRBV19, with D unclear. CDR1 and CDR2 from the germline V gene are LNHDA and SQIVND (reference sequence). V was clipped by 4 bases and J by 2 bases, with 6 bases between them. This CDR3 is built from 14 residues. CDR3 residues: CASSTMTGANVLTF. In DNA form, the CDR3 reads TGTGCCAGTAGTACCATGACTGGGGCCAACGTCCTGACTTTC.

The chain uses TRBV7-9 and TRBJ2-1; a possible D gene is TRBD1 (6 bases). Germline loops: CDR1 SEHNR, CDR2 FQNEAQ (reference sequence). Trimming left V 3 bases short and J 5 bases short, with 14 bases between. CDR3 length: 15 amino acids. The DNA of the CDR3 is TGTGCCAGCAGCTTCCCCGGGACATCGGACAATGAGCAGTTCTTC. It specifies CASSFPGTSDNEQFF.

The V call is TRBV24-1, the J call TRBJ1-2, with 12 bases matching TRBD1. In germline, CDR1 is KGHDR, CDR2 SFDVKD. V was pared by 4 bases and J by 7 bases, with 3 bases of the junction left unmatched. The CDR3 is made up of 14 amino acids. CDR3 in amino acids: CATSEGQGAVGYTF. DNA of the CDR3: TGTGCCACCAGTGAGGGACAGGGGGCTGTTGGCTACACCTTC.

The CDR3, as DNA: TGTGCCAGCAGGAGACAAGGGGAAAATGAAAAACTGTTTTTT. It specifies CASRRQGENEKLFF. This chain joins TRBV2 and TRBJ1-4; possible D gene TRBD1, 5 bases. Trimming shortened V by 6 bases and J by 5 bases, and 13 bases separated the two germline ends. The length of the CDR3 is 14 residues. Per the germline V gene, CDR1 is SNHLY and CDR2 is FYNNEI.

This chain links TRBV19 with TRBJ2-2, with 11 positions matching TRBD1. V shed 6 bases and J 6 bases; nucleotides not matched to a gene: 6. The germline V gene encodes CDR1 LNHDA and CDR2 SQIVND (reference sequence). The CDR3 length is 15 residues. CDR3 DNA sequence: TGTGCCAGTAGGGACAGGGGGCGCGTCGCCGGGGAGCTGTTTTTT. This encodes CASRDRGRVAGELFF. Variable domain in full (rest from reference TRBV19 and TRBJ2-2): DGGITQSPKYLFRKEGQNVTLSCEQNLNHDAMYWYRQDPGQGLRLIYYSQIVNDFQKGDIAEGYSVSREKKESFPLTVTSAQKNPTAFYLCASRDRGRVAGELFFGEGSRLTVL.

The chain couples TRBV15 to TRBJ1-5; D call uncertain. Germline V lookup: CDR1 LNHNV, CDR2 YYDKDF (reference sequence). The CDR3 is made up of 15 amino acids. Trimming took 1 base from V and 6 from J, leaving 13 bases between them. CDR3 in amino acids: CATSRAGRVRQPQHF. CDR3 in DNA: TGTGCCACCAGCAGAGCGGGTAGGGTTCGTCAGCCCCAGCATTTT.

The rearrangement links TRBV18 to TRBJ2-1; D is perhaps TRBD1 (6 bases). Trimming left V 3 bases short and J 4 bases short, with 13 bases between. CDR1 and CDR2 from the germline V gene are KGHSH and LQKENI. CDR3 size: 15 residues. DNA of the CDR3: TGTGCCAGCTCACCGCAGGGGCGTTTTTACAATGAGCAGTTCTTC. This sequence encodes CASSPQGRFYNEQFF.

The chain employs TRBV12-5 and TRBJ1-2, with 8 bases identical to TRBD1. Germline trimming cut 10 bases from V and 7 bases from J; bases unmatched to any gene: 8. Looked up from germline, CDR1 is LGHNT and CDR2 is FRNRAP. The length of the CDR3 is 12 residues. Here the CDR3 reads CATPDRAGGYTF. CDR3 sequence (DNA): TGTGCTACCCCGGACAGGGCGGGTGGCTACACCTTC.

This chain joins TRBV7-8 and TRBJ1-4; 7 bases are shared with TRBD1. The length of the CDR3 is 14 residues. CDR1 is SGHVS and CDR2 is FQNEAQ in the germline V gene. With 4 bases clipped from V and 5 bases from J, the junction kept 4 bases outside the gene matches. In DNA, the CDR3 is TGTGCCAGCAGCTCCCGGGACAGCAATGAAAAACTGTTTTTT. Encoded protein: CASSSRDSNEKLFF.

The chain is built from TRBV9 and TRBJ2-5; TRBD1 or TRBD2 may be the D gene (5 bases each). Germline CDR1 is SGDLS and CDR2 is YYNGEE. V lost 0 bases and J 5 bases, leaving 11 bases between the germline ends. The CDR3 contains 14 residues. CDR3 coding DNA: TGTGCCAGCAGCGTAGCCAGTCGGGGCGAGACCCAGTACTTC. Translated: CASSVASRGETQYF.

The chain recombines TRBV15 with TRBJ2-5, with unresolved D. Germline values: CDR1 LNHNV, CDR2 YYDKDF (reference sequence). The CDR3 spans 15 residues. Trimming removed 0 bases at V and 1 base at J, with 9 bases between. This chain's CDR3 is CATSRERLSQETQYF. The CDR3 DNA sequence: TGTGCCACCAGCAGAGAACGCCTTTCCCAAGAGACCCAGTACTTC.

The V and J genes are TRBV4-3 and TRBJ1-2; D remains ambiguous. The CDR3 has 15 residues. The V gene lost 1 base and the J gene lost 8 bases, with 17 bases spanning the gap. CDR1 LGHNA and CDR2 YSLEER come from the germline V gene. Here the CDR3 DNA reads TGCGCCAGCAGCCAAGGCTTGGAGCCCCCCTTGGGCTACACCTTC. Encoded protein: CASSQGLEPPLGYTF.

The chain carries TRBV5-5 and TRBJ1-2; D may be TRBD1 (5 bases). The V end lost 1 base, the J end lost 8 bases, and 15 bases lay between the germline ends. The length of the CDR3 is 14 residues. Germline-derived CDR1 and CDR2 are SGHKS and YYEKEE (reference sequence). CDR3 region: CASSLSQGRWGYTF. The CDR3, as DNA: TGTGCCAGCAGCTTGTCGCAGGGAAGGTGGGGCTACACCTTC.

This CDR3 is CASSFSGVWGAIDSKNIQYF. As DNA, the CDR3 is TGTGCCAGCAGCTTCTCTGGCGTATGGGGGGCGATTGATTCCAAAAACATTCAGTACTTC. The chain is built from TRBV11-3 and TRBJ2-4; either TRBD1 or TRBD2 may supply D (6 bases each). Per the germline V gene, CDR1 is SGHNT and CDR2 is YENEEA. This CDR3 comprises 20 residues. Trimming cost V 3 bases and J 2 bases, with 26 bases left between them.

V and J are TRBV29-1 and TRBJ1-1; D is unresolved. V lost 5 bases and J 1 base, leaving 11 bases between the germline ends. The CDR3 loop spans 13 amino acids. CDR1 and CDR2 from the germline V gene are SQVTM and ANQGSEA. This CDR3 is CSVTNFQNTEAFF. Here the CDR3 DNA reads TGCAGCGTTACGAACTTTCAGAACACTGAAGCTTTCTTT. The whole variable domain, remainder taken from reference TRBV29-1 and TRBJ1-1, is SAVISQKPSRDICQRGTSLTIQCQVDSQVTMMFWYRQQPGQSLTLIATANQGSEATYESGFVIDKFPISRPNLTFSTLTVSNMSPEDSSIYLCSVTNFQNTEAFFGQGTRLTVV.

This clone was observed a handful of times. J is TRBJ1-2 and V is TRBV7-2; no definite D call. CDR1 SGHTA and CDR2 FQGNSA come from the germline V gene. The CDR3 totals 12 residues. V was cut by 5 bases and J by 5 bases, with 9 bases left in between. In DNA, the CDR3 is TGTGCCAGCAGCCAATCCCTATATGGCTACACCTTC. Translating it yields CASSQSLYGYTF.

J is TRBJ2-1 and V is TRBV20-1, with 7 bases aligning to TRBD2. Germline V gives CDR1 DFQATT, CDR2 SNEGSKA (reference sequence). Unmatched junction bases numbered 16, after V lost 3 bases and J lost 8 bases. The CDR3 consists of 16 residues. This CDR3 is CSASSSGEGVADEQFF. In nucleotides, the CDR3 is TGCAGTGCTAGTAGCTCCGGGGAGGGTGTAGCAGATGAGCAGTTCTTC.